One and the same sample provided the 17 T cell receptor beta chains below, sequenced in a study of cytomegalovirus exposure and HLA in healthy donors. The PCR employed 60 Vbeta primers together with 13 Jbeta primers. The repertoire was sequenced with immunoSEQ multiplex PCR; TCRdb's copy has only in-frame clones and lacks some. The sample includes about 190,000 clones, over 65% of them seen just once. Input material: PBMCs. These receptors were taken from a man between 40 and 49 years old in good health and CMV-seropositive.

The rearrangement links TRBV29-1 to TRBJ2-2; 11 bases map to TRBD1. V was pared by 5 bases and J by 4 bases, with 3 bases of the junction left unmatched. Germline CDR1 is SQVTM and CDR2 is ANQGSEA. CDR3 length: 14 amino acids. Here the CDR3 DNA reads TGCAGCGTTCGGGGACAGGGGGGCACCGGGGAGCTGTTTTTT. It specifies CSVRGQGGTGELFF.

This clone was counted only a few times. V and J are TRBV6-1 and TRBJ2-3; no clear D. V dropped 1 base and J dropped 3 bases, with 5 bases sitting between them. CDR1 and CDR2 from the germline V gene are MNHNS and SASEGT. This CDR3 is 13 amino acids long. This CDR3 is CASSEGATDTQYF. The CDR3 DNA sequence: TGTGCCAGCAGTGAAGGCGCTACAGATACGCAGTATTTT.

This clone was observed a handful of times. V and J are TRBV5-4 and TRBJ1-1, with a weak D call TRBD1 (6 bases). There are 13 residues in the CDR3. The V gene lost 0 bases and the J gene lost 10 bases, with 13 bases spanning the gap. The germline gives CDR1 SGHNT, CDR2 YYREEE (reference sequence). The CDR3 protein is CASSLGQETGAFF. DNA of the CDR3: TGTGCCAGCAGCTTGGGACAGGAAACCGGAGCTTTCTTT.

The chain combines TRBV6-6 with TRBJ2-3; 9 nucleotides line up with TRBD2. The CDR3 has 12 residues. V shed 8 bases and J 10 bases; nucleotides not matched to a gene: 7. Germline CDR1 reads MNHNY; CDR2 reads SVGAGI (reference sequence). The CDR3 DNA follows: TGTGCCAGCTGGCGGGAGGGAAACCCGCAGTATTTT. Its protein product is CASWREGNPQYF.

The chain employs TRBV7-3 and TRBJ2-7; 15 nucleotides agree with TRBD2. V shed 5 bases, J shed 4 bases, and the junction held 3 bases outside the gene matches. The CDR3 has 15 residues. The germline CDR1 and CDR2 sequences are SGHTA and FQGTGA. CDR3 sequence reads: CASSQGTSGGYEQYF. CDR3 DNA: TGTGCCAGCAGCCAAGGGACTAGCGGGGGGTACGAGCAGTACTTC.

This chain uses TRBV19 with TRBJ2-1, with 10 positions matching TRBD2. The ends lost 3 bases at V and 5 bases at J; junction bases unmatched: 10. This CDR3 has 17 amino acids. The germline V gene encodes CDR1 LNHDA and CDR2 SQIVND (reference sequence). CDR3 nucleotide sequence: TGTGCCAGTAGTATCGGTAGCGGGGGGCCCCGGCACAATGAGCAGTTCTTC. It encodes CASSIGSGGPRHNEQFF.

The V and J genes are TRBV7-9 and TRBJ1-5; D remains ambiguous. V dropped 3 bases and J dropped 0 bases, with 9 bases sitting between them. CDR1 and CDR2 from the germline V gene are SEHNR and FQNEAQ (reference sequence). The CDR3 runs 15 residues. The CDR3 loop reads CASSFGEHSNQPQHF. The DNA for the CDR3 is TGTGCCAGCAGCTTCGGTGAGCATAGCAATCAGCCCCAGCATTTT.

This sequence joins TRBV7-2 and TRBJ1-6; the match to TRBD1 covers 7 bases. In germline, CDR1 is SGHTA, CDR2 FQGNSA. The CDR3 contains 18 residues. V lost 2 bases to trimming and J lost 0 bases; unmatched junction nucleotides: 7. CDR3 sequence reads: CASSLWGQLSSYNSPLHF. The CDR3 nucleotides read TGTGCCAGCAGCTTATGGGGACAGCTAAGCTCCTATAATTCACCCCTCCACTTT.

The rearrangement joins TRBV7-9 to TRBJ2-7; weak D call: TRBD2 (7 bases). CDR1 is SEHNR, CDR2 FQNEAQ, per germline (reference sequence). The CDR3 length is 14 residues. Between the trimmed V and J ends, which lost 5 bases and 2 bases, there was a span of 13 bases. DNA for the CDR3: TGTGCCAGCAGCCTTCCCGGGGGGCCCTACGAGCAGTACTTC. It translates to CASSLPGGPYEQYF. Full variable domain (missing parts from reference TRBV7-9 and TRBJ2-7): DTGVSQNPRHKITKRGQNVTFRCDPISEHNRLYWYRQTLGQGPEFLTYFQNEAQLEKSRLLSDRFSAERPKGSFSTLEIQRTEQGDSAMYLCASSLPGGPYEQYFGPGTRLTVT.

The chain is built from TRBV7-2 and TRBJ2-2; a weak D match, TRBD1 (5 bases). V was pared by 0 bases and J by 2 bases, with 10 bases between. The CDR3 spans 16 residues. Germline lookup yields CDR1 SGHTA and CDR2 FQGNSA. The CDR3: CASSLAARGNTGELFF. The CDR3, as DNA: TGTGCCAGCAGCTTAGCGGCAAGGGGAAACACCGGGGAGCTGTTTTTT.

In its sample, this clone was seen a few times. The CDR3 region is CASSLGANTEAFF. The DNA of the CDR3 is TGTGCCAGCAGCTTAGGGGCAAACACTGAAGCTTTCTTT. This chain connects TRBV7-8 to TRBJ1-1; D not resolved. CDR1 is SGHVS and CDR2 is FQNEAQ in the germline V gene. Trimming removed 1 base from V and 2 bases from J, with 5 bases in between. This CDR3 is 13 amino acids long.

The V gene is TRBV4-1, the J gene TRBJ1-5; 7 bases agree with TRBD1. This CDR3 has 14 amino acids. The V segment lost 6 bases and the J segment 3 bases; nucleotides outside the gene matches: 5. The germline gives CDR1 MGHRA, CDR2 YSYEKL. The CDR3 DNA follows: TGCGCCAGCAGACTCACAGGGGTCAATCAGCCCCAGCATTTT. This translates into CASRLTGVNQPQHF.

V gene TRBV5-3 combines with J gene TRBJ1-5; TRBD1 might be the D (5 bases). TRBV5-3 is placed among ORFs of uncertain function. Trimming shortened V by 5 bases and J by 7 bases, and 13 bases separated the two germline ends. CDR3 length: 13 amino acids. Written as DNA, the CDR3 is TGTGCCAGAAGGGCGGGGGGAGAACAGCCCCAGCATTTT. This encodes CARRAGGEQPQHF.

This chain links TRBV5-6 with TRBJ1-1, with TRBD1 matching 9 bases. J gave up 1 base and V 4 bases, and 11 bases lay outside the gene matches. The CDR3 covers 17 residues. Germline CDR1 and CDR2: SGHDT and YYEEEE. This chain's CDR3 is CASSQAYRGLGNTEAFF. As DNA, the CDR3 is TGTGCCAGCAGCCAAGCGTACAGGGGGCTCGGGAACACTGAAGCTTTCTTT. Supplemented by reference TRBV5-6 and TRBJ1-1, the full variable domain reads DAGVTQSPTHLIKTRGQQVTLRCSPKSGHDTVSWYQQALGQGPQFIFQYYEEEERQRGNFPDRFSGHQFPNYSSELNVNALLLGDSALYLCASSQAYRGLGNTEAFFGQGTRLTVV.

This clone showed up just once. This chain uses TRBV6-5 with TRBJ2-1, with 7 bases matching TRBD2. This CDR3 contains 12 residues. CDR1 is MNHEY, CDR2 SVGAGI, per germline. Trimming removed 10 bases from V and 7 bases from J; junction bases left unmatched: 7. CDR3 DNA: TGTGCCACCGGGGGGTTTGGGAATGAGCAGTTCTTC. As protein: CATGGFGNEQFF.

V usage is TRBV14 and J usage is TRBJ1-5; D perhaps matches TRBD1 (5 bases). The germline V gene has CDR1 SGHDN and CDR2 FVKESK. The CDR3 is 16 amino acids. With 2 bases removed from V and 1 base from J, the gap between germline ends came to 12 bases. The CDR3 loop is CASSQRVAGSNQPQHF. CDR3 DNA: TGTGCCAGCAGCCAAAGAGTGGCAGGGAGCAATCAGCCCCAGCATTTT.

This clone has a handful of counts. This sequence joins TRBV5-1 and TRBJ2-3; tentatively, D is TRBD2 (6 bases). This CDR3 comprises 15 residues. Germline CDR1 SGHRS, CDR2 YFSETQ. Trimming took 1 base from V and 1 from J, leaving 10 bases between them. In DNA form, the CDR3 reads TGCGCCAGCAGCTTGATTTCGGGGGGCACAGATACGCAGTATTTT. Translation gives CASSLISGGTDTQYF.